A single count supports the clone carrying this T cell receptor beta chain. This sample was included in a study of shared clonotypes between healthy human individuals. Genomic DNA of every subset was divided equally among multiple immunoSEQ plates. Repertoires were generated with immunoSEQ multiplex PCR, while TCRdb's copy carries only in-frame clones and drops some. Of fewer than 2.5 million clones listed, approximately 93% are singletons. The material sequenced was naive CD4+ T cells from PBMCs. Subset denoted: CD45RA+ positively selected. The TCR was taken from a young man in good health. Some clones in this sample may be carry-over from other donors' samples.

In nucleotides, the CDR3 is TGTGCCAGCAGCCAAAACAGGGGGTTCAATTCACCCCTCCACTTT. Its protein is CASSQNRGFNSPLHF. V is TRBV4-2 and J is TRBJ1-6, with 8 bases fitting TRBD1. Germline loops: CDR1 LGHNA, CDR2 YNFKEQ. V was clipped by 2 bases and J by 7 bases; unmatched bases: 4. This CDR3 has 15 residues.